One T cell receptor (beta chain) is described in this entry. What it binds is not known. The data belong to a study of cytomegalovirus exposure and HLA in healthy donors. PCR involved 60 Vbeta and 13 Jbeta primers. Profiled with immunoSEQ multiplex PCR; TCRdb holds only in-frame clones, not every one. Of 90,000 to 150,000 clones listed, around 69% are singletons. Study-wide results and limits: With later analysis, a missense DCLRE1C variant became linked to TCR beta V- and J-gene trimming.

The V and J ends lost 0 bases and 3 bases, in that order; junction bases with no gene match: 2. CDR1 and CDR2 (germline): SGHRS, YFSETQ. The CDR3 loop spans 14 amino acids. This TCR derives from a woman in her thirties or forties in good health and CMV-seropositive. The material sequenced was PBMCs. The V and J genes are TRBV5-1 and TRBJ2-7; 8 positions agree with TRBD2. CDR3 sequence reads: CASSLGSGNYEQYF. The CDR3 coding sequence is TGCGCCAGCAGCTTGGGTAGCGGGAACTACGAGCAGTACTTC. Complete variable domain (other parts from reference TRBV5-1 and TRBJ2-7): KAGVTQTPRYLIKTRGQQVTLSCSPISGHRSVSWYQQTPGQGLQFLFEYFSETQRNKGNFPGRFSGRQFSNSRSEMNVSTLELGDSALYLCASSLGSGNYEQYFGPGTRLTVT.